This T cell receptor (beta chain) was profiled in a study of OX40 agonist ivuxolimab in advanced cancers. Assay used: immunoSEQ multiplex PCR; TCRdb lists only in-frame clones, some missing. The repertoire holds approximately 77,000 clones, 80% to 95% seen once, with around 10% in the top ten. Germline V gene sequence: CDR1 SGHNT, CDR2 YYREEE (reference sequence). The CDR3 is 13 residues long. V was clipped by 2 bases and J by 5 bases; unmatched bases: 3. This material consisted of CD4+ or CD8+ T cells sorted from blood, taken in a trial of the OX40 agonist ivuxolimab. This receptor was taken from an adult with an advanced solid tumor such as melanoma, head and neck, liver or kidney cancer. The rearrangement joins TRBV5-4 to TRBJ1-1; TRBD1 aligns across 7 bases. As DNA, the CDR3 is TGTGCCAGCAGCTTTCAGACAGGGACTGAAGCTTTCTTT. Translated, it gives CASSFQTGTEAFF.